Listed below are T cell receptor beta chains from one sample, sequenced in a study of beta chain features in type 1 diabetes. The table came from immunoSEQ multiplex PCR; TCRdb's copy has only in-frame clones and leaves some out. In the table there are hundreds of thousands of clones, approximately 11% of which are singletons. The sequencing sample was made of naive CD4+ T cells from blood. These receptors originate from a man younger than 40 with type 1 diabetes. Each CDR3 is given with its conserved first and last residue. A D gene is named only where the DNA matches it firmly. Not every row has a clone size; where given, it reads once, few, many or a size class.

size | J | length | V | D | CDR3 | DNA
- | TRBJ2-3 | 14 | TRBV5-1 | - | CASSLGTTTDTQYF | TGCGCCAGCAGCTTGGGGACTACCACAGATACGCAGTATTTT
few | TRBJ1-5 | 14 | TRBV7-2 | TRBD1 | CASSLTGVLEPQHF | TGTGCCAGCAGCTTAACAGGGGTCTTGGAGCCCCAGCATTTT
few | TRBJ2-7 | 14 | TRBV9 | TRBD1 | CASSAPGQGYEQYF | TGTGCCAGCAGCGCCCCGGGACAGGGCTACGAGCAGTACTTC
- | TRBJ2-3 | 15 | TRBV7-3 | TRBD2 | CASSSQRGGGDTQYF | TGTGCCAGCAGCTCCCAGCGGGGGGGCGGAGATACGCAGTATTTT
few | TRBJ2-1 | 15 | TRBV5-1 | TRBD2 | CASSPLAGGYNEQFF | TGCGCCAGCAGCCCCCTAGCGGGGGGTTACAATGAGCAGTTCTTC
few | TRBJ1-5 | 13 | TRBV15 | - | CATSRERGQPQHF | TGTGCCACCAGCAGAGAAAGGGGTCAGCCCCAGCATTTT
- | TRBJ1-2 | 13 | TRBV28 | - | CASSLWGDYGYTF | TGTGCCAGCAGTTTGTGGGGGGACTATGGCTACACCTTC
- | TRBJ1-5 | 14 | TRBV29-1 | - | CSAEGADQNQPQHF | TGCAGCGCCGAAGGGGCGGACCAAAATCAGCCCCAGCATTTT
few | TRBJ2-3 | 14 | TRBV11-2 | TRBD1 | CASSLDRGQDTQYF | TGTGCCAGCAGCTTGGACAGGGGGCAAGATACGCAGTATTTT
- | TRBJ2-4 | 13 | TRBV9 | TRBD2 | CASSAGLGNIQYF | TGTGCCAGCAGCGCGGGACTAGGGAACATTCAGTACTTC
- | TRBJ2-7 | 16 | TRBV5-4 | TRBD1 | CASGMMGQGISYEQYF | TGTGCCAGCGGCATGATGGGACAGGGGATCTCCTACGAGCAGTACTTC
- | TRBJ2-5 | 14 | TRBV7-2 | - | CASSFSTRQETQYF | TGTGCCAGCAGCTTTAGCACGCGGCAAGAGACCCAGTACTTC
- | TRBJ2-5 | 14 | TRBV5-1 | TRBD2 | CASSPGPGGETQYF | TGCGCCAGCAGCCCCGGGCCGGGAGGAGAGACCCAGTACTTC
- | TRBJ1-3 | 14 | TRBV28 | - | CASSFGGGGNTIYF | TGTGCCAGCAGTTTCGGGGGAGGTGGAAACACCATATATTTT
- | TRBJ1-2 | 16 | TRBV28 | - | CASRTTGGVPNYGYTF | TGTGCCAGCAGAACCACCGGGGGGGTTCCGAACTATGGCTACACCTTC
few | TRBJ1-1 | 12 | TRBV11-1 | - | CASSSGRGPGGF | TGTGCCAGCAGCTCCGGCAGGGGACCGGGAGGATTT
- | TRBJ2-5 | 16 | TRBV7-8 | - | CASSLFDGGIQETQYF | TGTGCCAGCAGCCTCTTTGACGGGGGAATCCAAGAGACCCAGTACTTC